The sequence of this TCR beta chain was determined in a study of T cell changes during pregnancy in multiple sclerosis. This clone was found once. The repertoire was sequenced with immunoSEQ multiplex PCR; TCRdb's copy has only in-frame clones and lacks some. In the table there are around 40,000 clones, about 91% of which are singletons. The CDR3 is 15 amino acids. The germline V gene encodes CDR1 SGHVS and CDR2 FQNEAQ. Trimming took off 5 bases at V and 4 bases at J, with 16 bases between the two ends. This receptor was identified in a female donor in good health, enrolled as a control in a pregnancy study. The sample consisted of CD4+ T cells from peripheral blood mononuclear cells, taken in the third trimester of pregnancy. The V gene is TRBV7-8, the J gene TRBJ2-3; D is possibly TRBD2 (6 bases). The DNA for the CDR3 is TGTGCCAGCAGCAGGACTAAGTGGAGCTCAGATACGCAGTATTTT. Amino acid sequence: CASSRTKWSSDTQYF.